The 4 T cell receptor beta chains below were found in one sample sequenced in a study of T cell responses to AZD1222 COVID-19 vaccine. Libraries were prepared by immunoSEQ multiplex PCR; TCRdb keeps only in-frame clonotypes and omits some of them. The sample records some 60,000 clones, more than 60% being singletons. The sequenced sample was peripheral blood, obtained 28 days after the second AZD1222 dose. These receptors were taken from an adult who received the AZD1222 COVID-19 vaccine.

The chain employs TRBV5-1 and TRBJ2-3; D unresolved. V lost 5 bases to trimming and J lost 1 base, with 2 bases between them. The length of the CDR3 is 11 residues. From germline, CDR1 is SGHRS and CDR2 YFSETQ. CDR3 nucleotides: TGCGCCAGCAGGGGCACAGATACGCAGTATTTT. Protein: CASRGTDTQYF.

The table lists this clone with a count of one. The J gene is TRBJ1-1, the V gene TRBV11-3; D call uncertain. The CDR3 loop spans 13 amino acids. The germline V and J ends were trimmed by 3 bases and 1 base, with 6 bases remaining between them. Germline-derived CDR1 and CDR2 are SGHNT and YENEEA. CDR3: CASSFTGNTEAFF. CDR3 in DNA: TGTGCCAGCAGCTTCACCGGGAACACTGAAGCTTTCTTT. The full variable domain, with the rest looked up from reference TRBV11-3 and TRBJ1-1, is EAGVVQSPRYKIIEKKQPVAFWCNPISGHNTLYWYLQNLGQGPELLIRYENEEAVDDSQLPKDRFSAERLKGVDSTLKIQPAELGDSAVYLCASSFTGNTEAFFGQGTRLTVV.

The genes are TRBV5-1 and TRBJ2-2; possibly TRBD1 for D (6 bases). The CDR3 runs to 14 residues. Germline V CDR1 and CDR2: SGHRS, YFSETQ. V was trimmed by 3 bases and J by 4 bases, leaving 10 bases between them. CDR3 bases: TGCGCCAGCAGCTCCGGGACACCCACCGGGGAGCTGTTTTTT. As protein: CASSSGTPTGELFF.

The chain recombines TRBV30 with TRBJ2-5; D is unresolved. Trimming stripped 2 bases from V and 4 bases from J, with 5 bases between. The CDR3 covers 11 residues. Germline V gene data show CDR1 as GTSNPN and CDR2 as SVGIG (reference sequence). The DNA for the CDR3 is TGTGCCTGGAGTCGAGGAGAGACCCAGTACTTC. This sequence encodes CAWSRGETQYF.